The present T cell receptor (beta chain) was sequenced within a study of neurological immune-mediated disorders. TCRdb re-analysed the 5' RACE reads in MiXCR, keeping a single row per CDR3 protein. The profile covers tens of thousands of distinct CDR3 sequences, with under 4.5% appearing a single time and roughly 1.9% taken by the ten largest. This clonotype was detected ten times or more. Sequences were obtained from CD4+ T cells from blood. The TCR was taken from a woman aged 40 to 50 with multiple sclerosis.

This CDR3 is CSAWTSKWSKNIQYF. Here the CDR3 DNA reads TGCAGTGCTTGGACTAGTAAATGGTCTAAAAACATTCAGTACTTC. The chain couples TRBV20-1 to TRBJ2-4, with 7 positions matching TRBD2. The J segment lost 4 bases and the V segment lost 5 bases, leaving 11 bases of the junction unmatched. The CDR3 extends over 15 amino acids. The germline gives CDR1 DFQATT, CDR2 SNEGSKA (reference sequence).